The 29 T cell receptor beta chains below all came from one sample that was sequenced in a study of CD8 T cells in Susac syndrome. Roughly 0.5 to 1 ug RNA was reverse transcribed with random hexamers. TCRdb re-called the immunoSEQ multiplex PCR reads with MiXCR, one entry per CDR3 protein. This sample carries some 77,000 distinct CDR3 sequences, 90% to 95% of them seen once, and the ten largest clones take approximately 0.52%. The specimen sequenced was CD4+ T cells from PBMCs. These receptors came from a human donor with Susac syndrome.

The chain links TRBV7-2 to TRBJ2-1; TRBD2 aligns across 7 bases. V lost 3 bases to trimming and J lost 9 bases; unmatched junction nucleotides: 5. In germline, CDR1 is SGHTA, CDR2 FQGNSA. This CDR3 has 13 amino acids. Written as DNA, the CDR3 is TGTGCCAGCAGCTTTCGGGAGGTCGGTGAGCAGTTCTTC. Translated, it gives CASSFREVGEQFF.

The gene calls are TRBV7-2 and TRBJ2-7; 9 positions match TRBD2. J gave up 0 bases and V 1 base, and 4 bases lay outside the gene matches. The CDR3 sequence is 16 residues long. Germline V gene lookup returns CDR1 SGHTA and CDR2 FQGNSA. CDR3 coding DNA: TGTGCCAGCAGCTTAGTTGCGGGAGGGACCTCCTACGAGCAGTACTTC. It yields the protein CASSLVAGGTSYEQYF.

This clonotype was counted a single time. For the CDR3, the DNA is TGCAGTGCTAGCTCCCCCCGCACCGACTACGAGCAGTACTTC. Amino acid sequence: CSASSPRTDYEQYF. The genes are TRBV20-1 and TRBJ2-7; D is unresolved. The V end was cut by 3 bases, the J end by 3 bases, with 15 bases between. Germline V gene lookup returns CDR1 DFQATT and CDR2 SNEGSKA (reference sequence). The CDR3 is made up of 14 amino acids.

The V call is TRBV7-9, the J call TRBJ2-3; D is ambiguous. Germline lookup yields CDR1 SEHNR and CDR2 FQNEAQ (reference sequence). The CDR3 has 13 amino acids. Trimming cost V 2 bases and J 6 bases, with 9 bases left between them. The CDR3 sequence: CASSLSLFDTQYF. The CDR3 DNA reads as TGTGCCAGCAGCTTAAGCCTTTTCGATACGCAGTATTTT.

This sequence joins TRBV30 and TRBJ2-1; D is ambiguous. This CDR3 has 15 amino acids. V was shortened by 1 base and J by 2 bases, with 12 bases between the two germline ends. Germline V gene lookup returns CDR1 GTSNPN and CDR2 SVGIG (reference sequence). In DNA form, the CDR3 reads TGTGCCTGGAGTGGCCGTTTGCGCACCTACAATGAGCAGTTCTTC. Its protein is CAWSGRLRTYNEQFF.

The rearrangement links TRBV9 to TRBJ2-1, with D tentatively TRBD1 or TRBD2 (6 bases each). CDR3 length: 19 residues. The germline V and J ends were trimmed by 4 bases and 0 bases, with 23 bases remaining between them. CDR1 and CDR2 from the germline V gene are SGDLS and YYNGEE. The chain's CDR3 is CASSPSLRGGFSSYNEQFF. In nucleotides, the CDR3 is TGTGCCAGCAGCCCCTCGCTCAGGGGAGGTTTCAGCTCCTACAATGAGCAGTTCTTC. Full variable domain (missing parts from reference TRBV9 and TRBJ2-1): DSGVTQTPKHLITATGQRVTLRCSPRSGDLSVYWYQQSLDQGLQFLIQYYNGEERAKGNILERFSAQQFPDLHSELNLSSLELGDSALYFCASSPSLRGGFSSYNEQFFGPGTRLTVL.

The rearrangement links TRBV18 to TRBJ2-1; 7 bases align to TRBD2. Germline assignment: CDR1 KGHSH and CDR2 LQKENI. CDR3 length equals 14 residues. V lost 3 bases to trimming and J lost 5 bases; unmatched junction nucleotides: 4. In nucleotides, the CDR3 is TGTGCCAGCTCACCGGGACTAACAAACAATGAGCAGTTCTTC. Its translation: CASSPGLTNNEQFF. Using reference TRBV18 and TRBJ2-1 for the parts outside the CDR3, the full variable domain is NAGVMQNPRHLVRRRGQEARLRCSPMKGHSHVYWYRQLPEEGLKFMVYLQKENIIDESGMPKERFSAEFPKEGPSILRIQQVVRGDSAAYFCASSPGLTNNEQFFGPGTRLTVL.

The chain joins TRBV27 to TRBJ1-2, with D possibly TRBD1 on 5 matching bases. Trimming pared 5 bases from V and 3 bases from J, leaving 16 bases between. CDR3 size: 15 residues. Germline values: CDR1 MNHEY, CDR2 SMNVEV (reference sequence). The CDR3, as DNA: TGTGCCAGCAGTCATGAACAGGATTTGCACTATGGCTACACCTTC. Residues: CASSHEQDLHYGYTF.

The chain carries TRBV4-2 and TRBJ2-1, with unresolved D. Looked up from germline, CDR1 is LGHNA and CDR2 is YNFKEQ. Between the trimmed V and J ends, which lost 3 bases and 4 bases, there was a span of 19 bases. This CDR3 is 17 amino acids long. The CDR3 spells CASSQGPAERPYNEQFF. The CDR3 DNA sequence: TGTGCCAGCAGCCAGGGTCCTGCGGAACGCCCGTACAATGAGCAGTTCTTC.

This chain joins TRBV6-5 and TRBJ2-7; D is ambiguous. This CDR3 spans 11 amino acids. Trimming shortened V by 8 bases and J by 7 bases, and 12 bases separated the two germline ends. Germline CDR1 reads MNHEY; CDR2 reads SVGAGI. This chain's CDR3 is CASGIGLEQYF. The CDR3 DNA follows: TGTGCCAGCGGAATCGGTTTGGAGCAGTACTTC.

This clonotype occurred once. The chain has TRBV18 and TRBJ1-6; tentative D call: TRBD1 (5 bases). The CDR3 extends over 16 amino acids. V lost 3 bases and J lost 5, with 14 bases in between. CDR1 and CDR2 from the germline V gene are KGHSH and LQKENI. The CDR3: CASSPLAGPNNSPLHF. In DNA form, the CDR3 reads TGTGCCAGCTCACCTTTGGCAGGGCCAAATAATTCACCCCTCCACTTT.

The chain joins TRBV5-1 to TRBJ2-2; 9 nucleotides match TRBD1. Germline CDR1 SGHRS, CDR2 YFSETQ. V was clipped by 3 bases and J by 5 bases; unmatched bases: 5. CDR3 length: 15 residues. This chain's CDR3 is CASSSGTGTTGELFF. CDR3 bases: TGCGCCAGCAGCTCCGGGACAGGGACAACCGGGGAGCTGTTTTTT.

This chain uses TRBV5-1 with TRBJ2-3, with a tentative D call TRBD2 (6 bases). The CDR3 length is 14 residues. Germline V CDR1 and CDR2: SGHRS, YFSETQ. V lost 2 bases, J lost 8 bases, and 15 bases lay in between. CDR3 bases: TGCGCCAGCAGCTTCGGCGGGACTCAGGTTACGCAGTATTTT. Its protein product is CASSFGGTQVTQYF.

The chain links TRBV5-1 to TRBJ2-2; possible D gene TRBD1, 5 bases. There are 17 residues in the CDR3. Trimming stripped 0 bases from V and 0 bases from J, with 12 bases between. From germline, CDR1 is SGHRS and CDR2 YFSETQ. CDR3 nucleotides: TGCGCCAGCAGCTTGGTAACAGGCCTCTCGAACACCGGGGAGCTGTTTTTT. This gives the protein CASSLVTGLSNTGELFF.

The chain recombines TRBV5-8 with TRBJ1-2, with D possibly being TRBD1 (6 bases). This CDR3 comprises 15 residues. Per germline, CDR1 SGHTS and CDR2 YDEGEE. The V end lost 4 bases, the J end lost 5 bases, and 18 bases lay between the germline ends. CDR3 amino acids: CASSRNLLTGYGYTF. CDR3 coding DNA: TGTGCCAGCAGCCGCAATCTATTAACAGGGTATGGCTACACCTTC.

The chain recombines TRBV5-1 with TRBJ2-5, with D possibly matching TRBD2 (6 bases). The ends were cut back, 2 bases at V and 1 base at J, with 15 bases in the middle. This CDR3 region has 16 residues. Germline V CDR1 and CDR2: SGHRS, YFSETQ. The CDR3 loop is CASSFGSQYLQETQYF. The DNA of the CDR3 is TGCGCCAGCAGCTTCGGGAGCCAATATCTCCAAGAGACCCAGTACTTC.

CDR3 in DNA: TGCAGTGCCATTCGACCCGGGACAGGAGCGAACACCGGGGAGCTGTTTTTT. It yields the protein CSAIRPGTGANTGELFF. The chain carries TRBV20-1 and TRBJ2-2; 8 positions agree with TRBD1. Germline CDR1 DFQATT, CDR2 SNEGSKA (reference sequence). Trimming at V came to 6 bases and at J to 0 bases, leaving 12 bases not matched to a gene. The CDR3 is made up of 17 amino acids.

The chain combines TRBV5-1 with TRBJ2-1; TRBD1 matches at 7 bases. The V segment lost 5 bases and the J segment 8 bases; nucleotides outside the gene matches: 10. The CDR3 has 14 residues. The V gene's germline CDR1 is SGHRS and CDR2 YFSETQ. The CDR3 loop is CASSRDSPIDEQFF. The CDR3 nucleotides read TGCGCCAGCAGTCGGGACAGCCCGATTGATGAGCAGTTCTTC.

The chain joins TRBV7-2 to TRBJ2-7; 11 bases align to TRBD2. The trim removed 5 bases at V and 2 bases at J, leaving 11 bases unmatched. CDR1 SGHTA and CDR2 FQGNSA come from the germline V gene. The CDR3 covers 17 residues. CDR3 loop: CASSPYRLAGTPYEQYF. The CDR3 DNA sequence: TGTGCCAGCAGCCCATACCGACTAGCGGGGACTCCCTACGAGCAGTACTTC.

The rearrangement uses TRBV5-1 and TRBJ2-4; D is undetermined. V gave up 0 bases and J gave up 5 bases, with 6 bases separating them. The CDR3 contains 13 residues. In germline, CDR1 is SGHRS, CDR2 YFSETQ. This CDR3 reads CASSLGLQNIQYF. CDR3 nucleotide sequence: TGCGCCAGCAGCTTGGGACTTCAAAACATTCAGTACTTC.

The chain combines TRBV5-4 with TRBJ1-2; weak D call: TRBD1 (5 bases). Trimming pared 4 bases from V and 4 bases from J, leaving 14 bases between. The germline CDR1 and CDR2 sequences are SGHNT and YYREEE (reference sequence). The CDR3 consists of 14 residues. The DNA of the CDR3 is TGTGCCAGCAGCCCATTCCAGGGTGGCTATGGCTACACCTTC. Translation: CASSPFQGGYGYTF.

The V call is TRBV7-6, the J call TRBJ2-3; 7 positions agree with TRBD2. The V and J ends lost 5 bases and 3 bases, in that order; junction bases with no gene match: 11. Germline CDR1 SGHVS, CDR2 FNYEAQ. The CDR3 has 16 residues. The CDR3 loop is CASSRIAGPGTDTQYF. The CDR3 DNA sequence: TGTGCCAGCAGCCGTATAGCGGGTCCAGGTACAGATACGCAGTATTTT.

The rearrangement joins TRBV6-2 or TRBV6-3 to TRBJ2-1; D gene unclear. The germline V and J ends were trimmed by 10 bases and 9 bases, with 22 bases remaining between them. Germline V gene sequence: CDR1 MNHEY, CDR2 SVGEGT. The CDR3 extends over 14 amino acids. The chain's CDR3 is CAIAARGETFEQFF. The CDR3 region has the DNA TGTGCCATCGCCGCAAGAGGAGAAACCTTTGAGCAGTTCTTC.

The rearrangement uses TRBV20-1 and TRBJ1-2; 7 nucleotides align to TRBD1. The CDR3 totals 16 residues. V trimming: 5 bases; J trimming: 2 bases; junction bases outside the gene matches: 14. Germline lookup yields CDR1 DFQATT and CDR2 SNEGSKA (reference sequence). The CDR3 DNA reads as TGCAGTGCTCCTTTACGGGGGTGGGGACAGAACTATGGCTACACCTTC. The encoded protein is CSAPLRGWGQNYGYTF.

This chain uses TRBV6-6 with TRBJ1-6, with 10 bases matching TRBD1. The CDR3 extends over 12 amino acids. After removal of 11 bases from V and 8 bases from J, the junction contained 3 bases not matched to a gene. The germline gives CDR1 MNHNY, CDR2 SVGAGI (reference sequence). CDR3 protein: CAVGQGDSPLHF. Written as DNA, the CDR3 is TGTGCCGTCGGACAGGGGGATTCACCCCTCCACTTT.

This CDR3 reads CASSRQTFGELFF. The CDR3 DNA sequence: TGTGCCAGCAGCCGGCAGACTTTTGGGGAGCTGTTTTTT. The rearrangement joins TRBV14 to TRBJ2-2; D unclear. There are 13 residues in the CDR3. Germline V lookup: CDR1 SGHDN, CDR2 FVKESK. With 4 bases removed from V and 8 bases from J, the gap between germline ends came to 11 bases.

The rearrangement links TRBV28 to TRBJ2-1; TRBD1 agrees at 7 bases. V lost 3 bases, J lost 5 bases, and 22 bases stayed unmatched. CDR1 and CDR2 from the germline V gene are MDHEN and SYDVKM. This CDR3 has 20 residues. CDR3 DNA: TGTGCCAGCAGTTTCTACGGACTCGGGACAGCCCTCTTAAAACACAATGAGCAGTTCTTC. This sequence encodes CASSFYGLGTALLKHNEQFF.

The gene calls are TRBV7-2 and TRBJ2-5, with D hard to call. Trimming left V 1 base short and J 5 bases short, with 5 bases between. This CDR3 comprises 12 residues. CDR1 is SGHTA and CDR2 is FQGNSA in the germline V gene. DNA of the CDR3: TGTGCCAGCAGCTTAGGGAGTGAGACCCAGTACTTC. It codes for CASSLGSETQYF.

This clonotype was detected only once. This chain connects TRBV28 to TRBJ1-2, with D unclear. Germline CDR1 is MDHEN and CDR2 is SYDVKM. V lost 1 base, J lost 5 bases, and 8 bases lay in between. This CDR3 has 13 amino acids. CDR3 sequence: CASSLYSQYGYTF. The CDR3 nucleotides read TGTGCCAGCAGTTTATATTCGCAGTATGGCTACACCTTC.